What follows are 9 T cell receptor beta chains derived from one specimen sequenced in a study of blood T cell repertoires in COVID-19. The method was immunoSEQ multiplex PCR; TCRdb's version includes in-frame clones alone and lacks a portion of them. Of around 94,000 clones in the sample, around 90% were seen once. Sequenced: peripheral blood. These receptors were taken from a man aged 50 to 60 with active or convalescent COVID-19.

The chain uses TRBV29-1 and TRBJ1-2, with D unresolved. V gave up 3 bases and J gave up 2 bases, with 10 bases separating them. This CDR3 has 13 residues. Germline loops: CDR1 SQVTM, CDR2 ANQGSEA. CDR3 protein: CSVDWEGNYGYTF. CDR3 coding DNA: TGCAGCGTTGATTGGGAGGGAAACTATGGCTACACCTTC.

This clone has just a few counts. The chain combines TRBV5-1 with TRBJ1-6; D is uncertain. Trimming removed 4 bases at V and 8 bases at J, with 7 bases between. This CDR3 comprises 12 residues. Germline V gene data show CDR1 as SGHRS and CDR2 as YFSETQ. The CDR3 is CASSDQDSPLHF. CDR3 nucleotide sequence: TGCGCCAGCAGCGACCAGGATTCACCCCTCCACTTT.

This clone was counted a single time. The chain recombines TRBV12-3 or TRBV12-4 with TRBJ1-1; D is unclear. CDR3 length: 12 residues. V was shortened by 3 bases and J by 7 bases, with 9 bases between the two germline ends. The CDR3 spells CASSFETGEAFF. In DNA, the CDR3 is TGTGCCAGCAGTTTTGAGACGGGTGAAGCTTTCTTT.

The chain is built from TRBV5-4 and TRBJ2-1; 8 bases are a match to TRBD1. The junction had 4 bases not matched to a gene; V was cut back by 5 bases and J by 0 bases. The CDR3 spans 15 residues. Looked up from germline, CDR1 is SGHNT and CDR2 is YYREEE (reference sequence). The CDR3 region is CASSFDRGSYNEQFF. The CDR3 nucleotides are TGTGCCAGCAGTTTCGACAGGGGCTCCTACAATGAGCAGTTCTTC.

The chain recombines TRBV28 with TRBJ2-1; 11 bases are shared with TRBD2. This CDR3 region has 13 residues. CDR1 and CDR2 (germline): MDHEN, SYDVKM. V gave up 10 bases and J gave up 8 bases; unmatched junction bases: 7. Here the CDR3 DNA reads TGTGCCACCTTGACTAGCGGGGTTGATGAGCAGTTCTTC. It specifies CATLTSGVDEQFF.

The CDR3 nucleotides read TGTGCCAGTAGTTCCTTAACCGGGACAGGGCCCACTGAAGCTTTCTTT. Translated, it gives CASSSLTGTGPTEAFF. V and J are TRBV19 and TRBJ1-1, with 9 bases matching TRBD1. The CDR3 totals 16 residues. Losses at the gene ends were 5 bases for V and 4 bases for J; bases not matched to a gene: 11. Germline values: CDR1 LNHDA, CDR2 SQIVND (reference sequence).

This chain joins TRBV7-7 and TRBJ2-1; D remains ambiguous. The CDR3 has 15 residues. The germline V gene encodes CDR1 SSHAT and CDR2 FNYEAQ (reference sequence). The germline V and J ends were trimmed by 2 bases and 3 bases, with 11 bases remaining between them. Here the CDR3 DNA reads TGTGCCAGCAGCTTAAATCAGGATAGCTACAATGAGCAGTTCTTC. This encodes CASSLNQDSYNEQFF.

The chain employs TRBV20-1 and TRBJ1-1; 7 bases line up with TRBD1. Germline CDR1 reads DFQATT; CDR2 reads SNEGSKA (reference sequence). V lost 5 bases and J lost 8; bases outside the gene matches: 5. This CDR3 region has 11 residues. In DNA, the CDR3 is TGCAGTGCTCGGGACAGCCCAGAAGCTTTCTTT. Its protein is CSARDSPEAFF.

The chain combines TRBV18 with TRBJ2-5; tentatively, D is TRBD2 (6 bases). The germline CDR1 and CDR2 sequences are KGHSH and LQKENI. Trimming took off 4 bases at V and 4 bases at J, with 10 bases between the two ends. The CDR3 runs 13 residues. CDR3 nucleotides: TGTGCCAGCTCACTGGCGGGGCTAGAGACCCAGTACTTC. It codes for CASSLAGLETQYF.